The 27 T cell receptor beta chains listed next were all sequenced from one sample in a study of blood T cell repertoires in COVID-19. Assay used: immunoSEQ multiplex PCR; TCRdb lists only in-frame clones, some missing. The repertoire holds around 240,000 clones, with roughly nine tenths as singletons. The sample taken for sequencing was PBMCs or T cells enriched from blood (not recorded which). Every receptor here comes from a human donor in a cohort exposed to, infected with or recovered from COVID-19 (not recorded which). The donor label of this sample is uncertain.

The chain couples TRBV11-2 to TRBJ2-7, with 9 bases aligning to TRBD2. The CDR3 length is 14 residues. After removal of 7 bases from V and 5 bases from J, the junction contained 9 bases not matched to a gene. Germline CDR1 reads SGHAT; CDR2 reads FQNNGV. The CDR3 sequence is CASTGISGGDEQYF. CDR3 nucleotide sequence: TGTGCCAGCACGGGTATTAGCGGGGGAGACGAGCAGTACTTC.

The chain carries TRBV15 and TRBJ2-5; tentative D call: TRBD2 (6 bases). The CDR3 is made up of 14 amino acids. Germline assignment: CDR1 LNHNV and CDR2 YYDKDF (reference sequence). Trimming left V 5 bases short and J 2 bases short, with 12 bases between. CDR3 DNA sequence: TGTGCCACCAGCCGCGGGACGGTACAAGAGACCCAGTACTTC. Encoded protein: CATSRGTVQETQYF.

The J gene is TRBJ1-2, the V gene TRBV7-2; 9 positions agree with TRBD1. CDR1 is SGHTA, CDR2 FQGNSA, per germline. This CDR3 has 14 amino acids. Losses at the gene ends were 4 bases for V and 4 bases for J; bases not matched to a gene: 4. The CDR3 protein is CASSSGQGPYGYTF. CDR3 nucleotides: TGTGCCAGCAGCTCTGGACAGGGGCCCTATGGCTACACCTTC.

The J gene is TRBJ1-2, the V gene TRBV18; no clear D. The ends were cut back, 0 bases at V and 5 bases at J, with 7 bases in the middle. Germline CDR1 reads KGHSH; CDR2 reads LQKENI. The CDR3 is 13 amino acids. CDR3 nucleotide sequence: TGTGCCAGCTCACCACCGTCAGGATATGGCTACACCTTC. It encodes CASSPPSGYGYTF.

The chain uses TRBV7-2 and TRBJ1-6; tentatively, D is TRBD1 (5 bases). V lost 2 bases, J lost 7 bases, and 12 bases lay in between. Germline V CDR1 and CDR2: SGHTA, FQGNSA. The CDR3 runs to 15 residues. CDR3 sequence (DNA): TGTGCCAGCAGCTTAAGGGCCAGGGTGAATTCACCCCTCCACTTT. It codes for CASSLRARVNSPLHF.

The gene calls are TRBV10-3 and TRBJ1-2, with 9 positions matching TRBD1. The trim removed 2 bases at V and 7 bases at J, leaving 8 bases unmatched. Looked up from germline, CDR1 is ENHRY and CDR2 is SYGVKD. The CDR3 spans 15 residues. The CDR3 here is CAISEVGQGSRGYTF. The CDR3, as DNA: TGTGCCATCAGTGAGGTCGGACAGGGGTCTCGTGGCTACACCTTC.

The chain recombines TRBV19 with TRBJ2-7; D is undetermined. Germline CDR1 reads LNHDA; CDR2 reads SQIVND (reference sequence). V was trimmed by 2 bases and J by 2 bases, leaving 10 bases between them. The CDR3 is 14 residues long. The CDR3 is CASSITVWAYEQYF. The CDR3 DNA reads TGTGCCAGTAGTATAACAGTCTGGGCCTACGAGCAGTACTTC.

This chain uses TRBV2 with TRBJ1-6, with D maybe TRBD1 (6 bases). CDR1 and CDR2 from the germline V gene are SNHLY and FYNNEI. The CDR3 consists of 15 residues. Trimming left V 5 bases short and J 10 bases short, with 18 bases between. This chain's CDR3 is CASSLSGAFGSPLHF. The CDR3 DNA sequence: TGTGCCAGCAGTTTGTCAGGGGCCTTCGGATCACCCCTCCACTTT.

V and J are TRBV5-4 and TRBJ2-1; a weak D match, TRBD2 (6 bases). Germline V gives CDR1 SGHNT, CDR2 YYREEE (reference sequence). Trimming shortened V by 3 bases and J by 5 bases, and 12 bases separated the two germline ends. CDR3 length: 14 residues. CDR3 sequence (DNA): TGTGCCAGCAGCTGGCGGGGAAAACACAATGAGCAGTTCTTC. This sequence encodes CASSWRGKHNEQFF.

J is TRBJ2-1 and V is TRBV7-2, with 13 bases fitting TRBD2. The junction had 5 bases not matched to a gene; V was cut back by 5 bases and J by 10 bases. CDR3 length equals 14 residues. CDR1 and CDR2 (germline): SGHTA, FQGNSA. The CDR3 region is CASSITGLAGEQFF. The DNA for the CDR3 is TGTGCCAGCAGCATTACGGGACTAGCGGGAGAGCAGTTCTTC.

This clone was counted a single time. The rearrangement uses TRBV3-1 (or the pseudogene TRBV3-2) and TRBJ1-2; 7 bases are shared with TRBD1. The CDR3 runs 13 residues. In germline, CDR1 is LGHDT, CDR2 YNNKEL (reference sequence). With 1 base clipped from V and 8 bases from J, the junction kept 4 bases outside the gene matches. The CDR3 DNA sequence: TGTGCCAGCAGCCAAGGGGGGACAGACGGCTACACCTTC. Its translation is CASSQGGTDGYTF.

V is TRBV5-1 and J is TRBJ2-7, with 11 bases fitting TRBD2. The germline CDR1 and CDR2 sequences are SGHRS and YFSETQ. The CDR3 extends over 15 amino acids. The trim removed 4 bases at V and 1 base at J, leaving 4 bases unmatched. The CDR3 region is CASSLTSGGSYEQYF. CDR3 nucleotides: TGCGCCAGCAGCCTTACTAGCGGGGGTTCCTACGAGCAGTACTTC.

This rearrangement joins TRBV9 to TRBJ2-2; TRBD1 matches 7 bases. In germline, CDR1 is SGDLS, CDR2 YYNGEE. The CDR3 length is 14 residues. After removal of 4 bases from V and 6 bases from J, the junction contained 6 bases not matched to a gene. As DNA, the CDR3 is TGTGCCAGCAGCCCTGGTACAGGGGCCGGGGAGCTGTTTTTT. It encodes CASSPGTGAGELFF.

The chain recombines TRBV19 with TRBJ2-2; D ambiguous. There are 16 residues in the CDR3. Trimming stripped 1 base from V and 2 bases from J, with 11 bases between. Germline V gene sequence: CDR1 LNHDA, CDR2 SQIVND (reference sequence). The DNA for the CDR3 is TGTGCCAGTAGTATAGGTGCGGTAGTTAACACCGGGGAGCTGTTTTTT. Its translation is CASSIGAVVNTGELFF.

V gene TRBV30 combines with J gene TRBJ1-3, with 8 bases fitting TRBD1. The CDR3 contains 15 residues. Germline-derived CDR1 and CDR2 are GTSNPN and SVGIG (reference sequence). With V trimmed by 5 bases and J by 0 bases, 6 bases remained unmatched. The CDR3 DNA is TGTGCCTGGTACGACGGGACAGGCTCTGGAAACACCATATATTTT. It codes for CAWYDGTGSGNTIYF.

The CDR3 coding sequence is TGCGCCAGCAGCCCCGGACAGCCGGGCACTGAAGCTTTCTTT. Translation gives CASSPGQPGTEAFF. J is TRBJ1-1 and V is TRBV5-1; D might be TRBD1 (6 bases). CDR3 size: 14 residues. V lost 4 bases and J 4 bases, leaving 14 bases between the germline ends. CDR1 is SGHRS and CDR2 is YFSETQ in the germline V gene.

This rearrangement joins TRBV9 to TRBJ1-2; 8 nucleotides align to TRBD1. The germline V gene encodes CDR1 SGDLS and CDR2 YYNGEE. The CDR3 consists of 16 residues. V dropped 1 base and J dropped 6; count of bases not matched to a gene: 11. The CDR3 loop is CASSVSGQGTGDGYTF. CDR3 bases: TGTGCCAGCAGCGTAAGCGGCCAGGGGACAGGAGATGGCTACACCTTC.

The chain couples TRBV10-1 to TRBJ2-1; 11 positions match TRBD2. This CDR3 spans 18 amino acids. V was pared by 6 bases and J by 1 base, with 11 bases of the junction left unmatched. Germline values: CDR1 WNHNN, CDR2 SYGVQD (reference sequence). The CDR3 sequence: CASRTGILAGGSYNEQFF. The CDR3 nucleotides are TGCGCCAGCAGAACAGGGATCCTAGCGGGGGGATCCTACAATGAGCAGTTCTTC.

The chain's CDR3 is CASNPGTGGTQPQHF. The DNA of the CDR3 is TGTGCCAGTAATCCCGGGACAGGGGGGACTCAGCCCCAGCATTTT. The V call is TRBV19, the J call TRBJ1-5; 11 bases align to TRBD1. J was trimmed by 6 bases and V by 7 bases; bases with no gene match: 8. Germline V gene lookup returns CDR1 LNHDA and CDR2 SQIVND (reference sequence). The CDR3 has 15 amino acids.

The rearrangement joins TRBV4-1 to TRBJ2-1; 10 bases agree with TRBD2. The junction had 10 bases not matched to a gene; V was cut back by 0 bases and J by 8 bases. CDR1 is MGHRA and CDR2 is YSYEKL in the germline V gene. The CDR3 covers 17 residues. CDR3 region: CASSQEANSGGWDEQFF. CDR3 nucleotide sequence: TGCGCCAGCAGCCAAGAAGCGAATAGCGGGGGGTGGGATGAGCAGTTCTTC.

The chain is built from TRBV6-5 and TRBJ2-5, with 13 nucleotides matching TRBD2. Germline values: CDR1 MNHEY, CDR2 SVGAGI. V trimming: 5 bases; J trimming: 5 bases; junction bases outside the gene matches: 5. The length of the CDR3 is 15 residues. CDR3 bases: TGTGCCAGCAGTAGGGGACTAGCGGGGAGGGAGACCCAGTACTTC. Translated, it gives CASSRGLAGRETQYF.

The table lists this clone with a count of one. The chain joins TRBV6-5 to TRBJ2-7, with D possibly matching TRBD2 (6 bases). The length of the CDR3 is 14 residues. Germline CDR1 is MNHEY and CDR2 is SVGAGI. V lost 6 bases, J lost 0 bases, and 12 bases lay in between. This CDR3 reads CASRGGPRSYEQYF. The CDR3 region has the DNA TGTGCCAGCAGGGGAGGTCCCCGCTCCTACGAGCAGTACTTC.

J is TRBJ1-5 and V is TRBV2; TRBD1 aligns across 8 bases. Germline V gene lookup returns CDR1 SNHLY and CDR2 FYNNEI. Trimming removed 4 bases from V and 4 bases from J; junction bases left unmatched: 6. This CDR3 is built from 15 residues. The CDR3 DNA reads TGTGCCAGCAGTGTTGGGACAGGCTGGAATCAGCCCCAGCATTTT. Translating gives CASSVGTGWNQPQHF.

Only a few counts were recorded for this clone. V gene TRBV5-6 combines with J gene TRBJ2-1, with a tentative D call TRBD2 (5 bases). CDR1 and CDR2 from the germline V gene are SGHDT and YYEEEE. The CDR3 totals 13 residues. The ends were cut back, 5 bases at V and 7 bases at J, with 13 bases in the middle. The CDR3 nucleotides read TGTGCCAGCAGTTCCGCATGGAGGAATGAGCAGTTCTTC. Residues: CASSSAWRNEQFF.

The chain employs TRBV7-2 and TRBJ2-7, with D tentatively TRBD1 (5 bases). Per the germline V gene, CDR1 is SGHTA and CDR2 is FQGNSA. The CDR3 spans 15 residues. Between the trimmed V and J ends, which lost 2 bases and 6 bases, there was a span of 17 bases. Here the CDR3 reads CASSLLGQWGGEQYF. The CDR3 DNA is TGTGCCAGCAGCTTATTGGGCCAGTGGGGCGGCGAGCAGTACTTC.

The rearrangement uses TRBV30 and TRBJ1-4; 9 nucleotides match TRBD1. Germline CDR1 reads GTSNPN; CDR2 reads SVGIG (reference sequence). With V trimmed by 5 bases and J by 8 bases, 3 bases remained unmatched. The CDR3 length is 12 residues. The CDR3 here is CAWGQGIEKLFF. The CDR3, as DNA: TGTGCCTGGGGACAGGGGATAGAAAAACTGTTTTTT.

The chain joins TRBV7-9 to TRBJ2-7; 7 nucleotides line up with TRBD1. J gave up 4 bases and V 5 bases, and 11 bases lay outside the gene matches. This CDR3 is built from 15 residues. The germline V gene encodes CDR1 SEHNR and CDR2 FQNEAQ (reference sequence). The CDR3 DNA reads TGTGCCAGCAGCCTGGGGACAGAAATCCATTACGAGCAGTACTTC. Encoded protein: CASSLGTEIHYEQYF.